The 11 T cell receptor beta chains below all came from one sample that was sequenced in a study of shared clonotypes between healthy human individuals. Method: immunoSEQ multiplex PCR; TCRdb's copy keeps in-frame clones and lacks some. The sample lists about 2 million clones, approximately 94% occurring once. Positively selected for CCR7, the CD45RO-negative cells used as naive CD8 cells excluded terminally differentiated effector memory CD45RA+ cells. The sample comprised naive CD8+ T cells sorted from blood. These receptors all come from a man aged 18 to 29 in good health.

V usage is TRBV30 and J usage is TRBJ1-4, with 10 bases identical to TRBD1. The V gene's germline CDR1 is GTSNPN and CDR2 SVGIG (reference sequence). This CDR3 spans 24 amino acids. The trim removed 3 bases at V and 8 bases at J, leaving 36 bases unmatched. The CDR3 is CAWRIGLVAPPRTGGRTAWEKLFF. The CDR3 DNA follows: TGTGCCTGGAGGATAGGTCTGGTCGCCCCCCCCCGGACAGGGGGTAGGACAGCTTGGGAAAAACTGTTTTTT. Full variable domain (outside the CDR3, taken from reference TRBV30 and TRBJ1-4): SQTIHQWPATLVQPVGSPLSLECTVEGTSNPNLYWYRQAAGRGLQLLFYSVGIGQISSEVPQNLSASRPQDRQFILSSKKLLLSDSGFYLCAWRIGLVAPPRTGGRTAWEKLFFGSGTQLSVL.

The chain has TRBV27 and TRBJ2-3; D is unclear. The germline gives CDR1 MNHEY, CDR2 SMNVEV (reference sequence). The CDR3 runs 16 residues. The V end lost 0 bases, the J end lost 2 bases, and 12 bases lay between the germline ends. CDR3 DNA sequence: TGTGCCAGCAGTTTATCTGGCCCTTTGCACACAGATACGCAGTATTTT. It is translated as CASSLSGPLHTDTQYF.

The chain employs TRBV7-3 and TRBJ2-3; TRBD2 is a possible D gene (7 bases). Germline V CDR1 and CDR2: SGHTA, FQGTGA. CDR3 length equals 16 residues. Trimming left V 5 bases short and J 0 bases short, with 15 bases between. Here the CDR3 reads CASSPAGGGSTDTQYF. In DNA form, the CDR3 reads TGTGCCAGCAGCCCCGCCGGCGGGGGCAGCACAGATACGCAGTATTTT.

The chain carries TRBV19 and TRBJ2-5, with D perhaps given as TRBD1 or TRBD2 (6 bases each). CDR1 and CDR2 (germline): LNHDA, SQIVND (reference sequence). The CDR3 is 15 amino acids. The V gene lost 4 bases and the J gene lost 2 bases, with 14 bases spanning the gap. The CDR3, as DNA: TGTGCCAGTAGTAGGGGGGCACTAAGACAAGAGACCCAGTACTTC. Translated: CASSRGALRQETQYF.

V gene TRBV27 combines with J gene TRBJ2-5; 11 nucleotides agree with TRBD1. This CDR3 is 15 amino acids long. The junction had 4 bases not matched to a gene; V was cut back by 3 bases and J by 4 bases. The V gene's germline CDR1 is MNHEY and CDR2 SMNVEV (reference sequence). CDR3 DNA sequence: TGTGCCAGCAGTTTTGGACAGGGGGCAGGAGAGACCCAGTACTTC. Protein: CASSFGQGAGETQYF.

With respect to this clone: In the same sample, other DNA sequences code for this CDR3. The V call is TRBV15, the J call TRBJ2-1; D uncertain. Germline V gives CDR1 LNHNV, CDR2 YYDKDF (reference sequence). This CDR3 is 12 amino acids long. V was cut by 0 bases and J by 5 bases, with 2 bases left in between. The CDR3 loop reads CATSRDDNEQFF. CDR3 in DNA: TGTGCCACCAGCAGAGACGACAATGAGCAGTTCTTC.

V and J are TRBV6-5 and TRBJ2-7, with D hard to call. The V and J ends lost 10 bases and 0 bases respectively, with 13 bases between them. CDR3 length: 13 residues. In germline, CDR1 is MNHEY, CDR2 SVGAGI. The CDR3 is CATNDMSSYEQYF. The CDR3 DNA reads as TGTGCCACCAACGACATGAGCTCCTACGAGCAGTACTTC.

J is TRBJ1-2 and V is TRBV5-1, with D hard to call. CDR1 is SGHRS and CDR2 is YFSETQ in the germline V gene. The V gene lost 0 bases and the J gene lost 8 bases, with 11 bases spanning the gap. The CDR3 extends over 13 amino acids. The CDR3 DNA reads as TGCGCCAGCAGCTTGGAGGTGTTTGGAGGCTACACCTTC. Translating gives CASSLEVFGGYTF.

The rearrangement links TRBV9 to TRBJ2-1, with D perhaps TRBD2 (5 bases). Germline V gene sequence: CDR1 SGDLS, CDR2 YYNGEE. V lost 3 bases and J lost 7, with 23 bases in between. The CDR3 runs to 17 residues. CDR3 loop: CASSDLLSVLPGNEQFF. CDR3 bases: TGTGCCAGCAGCGACCTCTTGAGCGTTCTACCGGGGAATGAGCAGTTCTTC. The full variable domain, in which reference TRBV9 and TRBJ2-1 provide the parts outside the CDR3, is DSGVTQTPKHLITATGQRVTLRCSPRSGDLSVYWYQQSLDQGLQFLIQYYNGEERAKGNILERFSAQQFPDLHSELNLSSLELGDSALYFCASSDLLSVLPGNEQFFGPGTRLTVL.

The chain couples TRBV7-9 to TRBJ2-7, with D possibly being TRBD2 (5 bases). The CDR3 is 14 amino acids. The germline V and J ends were trimmed by 5 bases and 2 bases, with 13 bases remaining between them. Germline V lookup: CDR1 SEHNR, CDR2 FQNEAQ (reference sequence). The CDR3: CASSQKDFPYEQYF. The CDR3 nucleotides are TGTGCCAGCAGCCAAAAGGACTTCCCCTACGAGCAGTACTTC.

This sequence joins TRBV11-2 and TRBJ1-1, with D uncertain. The germline gives CDR1 SGHAT, CDR2 FQNNGV. The CDR3 has 13 amino acids. Trimming cost V 3 bases and J 3 bases, with 8 bases left between them. CDR3 in DNA: TGTGCCAGCAGCTTTAATCAAGACACTGAAGCTTTCTTT. Translating it yields CASSFNQDTEAFF.